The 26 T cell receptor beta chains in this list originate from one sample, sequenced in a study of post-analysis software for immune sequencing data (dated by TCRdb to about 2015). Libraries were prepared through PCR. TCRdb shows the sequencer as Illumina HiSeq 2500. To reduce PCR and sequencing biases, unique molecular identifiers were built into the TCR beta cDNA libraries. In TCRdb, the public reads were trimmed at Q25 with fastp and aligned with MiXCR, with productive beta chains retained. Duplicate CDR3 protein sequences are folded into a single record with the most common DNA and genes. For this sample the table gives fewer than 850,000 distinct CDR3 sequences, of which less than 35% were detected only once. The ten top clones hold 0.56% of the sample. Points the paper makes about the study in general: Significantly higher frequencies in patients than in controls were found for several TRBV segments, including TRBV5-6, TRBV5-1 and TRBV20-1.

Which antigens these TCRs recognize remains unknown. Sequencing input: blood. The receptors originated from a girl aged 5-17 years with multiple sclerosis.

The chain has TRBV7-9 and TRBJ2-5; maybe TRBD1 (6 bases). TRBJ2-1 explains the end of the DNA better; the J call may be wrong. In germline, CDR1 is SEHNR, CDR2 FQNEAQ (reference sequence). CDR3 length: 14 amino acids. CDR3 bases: TGTGCCTGCCGAAACTCGGGACACCAAGAGACCCAGTTCTTC. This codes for CACRNSGHQETQFF.

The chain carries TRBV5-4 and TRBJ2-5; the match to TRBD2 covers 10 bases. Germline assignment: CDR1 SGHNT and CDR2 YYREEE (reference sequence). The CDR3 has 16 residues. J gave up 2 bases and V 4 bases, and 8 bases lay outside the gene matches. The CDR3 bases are TGTGCCAGCAGCCCGGAAGGACTAGCGGTTCAAGAGACCCAGTACTTC. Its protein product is CASSPEGLAVQETQYF.

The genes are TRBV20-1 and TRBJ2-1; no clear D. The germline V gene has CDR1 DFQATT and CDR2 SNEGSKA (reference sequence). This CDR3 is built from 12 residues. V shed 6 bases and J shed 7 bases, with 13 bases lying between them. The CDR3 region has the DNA TGCAGTGCCCCCGGCTCTTGGAATGAGCAGTTCTTC. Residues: CSAPGSWNEQFF.

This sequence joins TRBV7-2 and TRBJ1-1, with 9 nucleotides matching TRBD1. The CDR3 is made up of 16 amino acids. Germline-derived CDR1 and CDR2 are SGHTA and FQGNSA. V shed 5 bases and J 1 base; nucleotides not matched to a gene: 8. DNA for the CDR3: TGTGCCAGCAGCGCCGGGACAGGGAGGAGGAACACTGAAGCTTTCTTT. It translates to CASSAGTGRRNTEAFF.

The DNA of the CDR3 is TGTGCCAGCACCAACACAGATACGCAGTATTTT. This encodes CASTNTDTQYF. V and J are TRBV6-6 and TRBJ2-3, with unresolved D. V was clipped by 7 bases and J by 2 bases, with 4 bases between them. The CDR3 contains 11 residues. The germline gives CDR1 MNHNY, CDR2 SVGAGI (reference sequence).

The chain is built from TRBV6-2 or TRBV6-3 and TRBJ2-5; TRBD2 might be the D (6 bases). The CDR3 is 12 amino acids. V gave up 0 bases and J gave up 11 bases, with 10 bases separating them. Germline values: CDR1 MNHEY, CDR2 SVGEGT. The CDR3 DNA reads TGTGCCAGCAGTTACTCGGGACTGATGCAGTACTTC. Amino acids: CASSYSGLMQYF.

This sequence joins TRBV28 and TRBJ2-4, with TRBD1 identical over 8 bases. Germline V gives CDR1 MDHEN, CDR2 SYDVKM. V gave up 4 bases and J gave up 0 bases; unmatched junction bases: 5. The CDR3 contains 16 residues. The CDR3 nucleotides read TGTGCCAGCAGTTCCCGACAGGGGATAGCCAAAAACATTCAGTACTTC. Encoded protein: CASSSRQGIAKNIQYF.

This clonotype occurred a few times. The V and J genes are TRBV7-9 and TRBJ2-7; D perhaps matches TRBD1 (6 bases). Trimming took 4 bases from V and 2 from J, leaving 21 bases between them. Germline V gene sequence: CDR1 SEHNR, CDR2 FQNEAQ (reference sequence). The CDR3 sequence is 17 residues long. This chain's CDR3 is CASSSHTQGGKTYEQYF. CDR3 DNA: TGTGCCAGCAGCTCCCATACCCAAGGGGGAAAAACCTACGAGCAGTACTTC.

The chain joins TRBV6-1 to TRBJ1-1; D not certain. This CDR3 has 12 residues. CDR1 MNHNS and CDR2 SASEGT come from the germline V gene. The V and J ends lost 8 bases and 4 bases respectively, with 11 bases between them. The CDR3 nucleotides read TGTGCCAGCCTAGAGGGTTCCACTGAAGCTTTCTTT. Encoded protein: CASLEGSTEAFF.

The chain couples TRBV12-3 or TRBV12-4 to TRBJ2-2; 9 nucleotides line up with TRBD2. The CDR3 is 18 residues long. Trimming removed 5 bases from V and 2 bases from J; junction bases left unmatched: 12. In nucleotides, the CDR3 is TGTGCCAGCAGTCCCCTGGGGAGACTAGCGGCAAACACCGGGGAGCTGTTTTTT. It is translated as CASSPLGRLAANTGELFF.

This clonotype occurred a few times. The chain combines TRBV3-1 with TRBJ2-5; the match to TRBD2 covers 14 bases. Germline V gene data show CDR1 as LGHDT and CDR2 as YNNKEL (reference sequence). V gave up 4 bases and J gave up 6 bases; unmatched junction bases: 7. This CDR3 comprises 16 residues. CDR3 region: CASSLRLAGGQKTQYF. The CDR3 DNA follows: TGTGCCAGCAGCCTGCGACTAGCGGGGGGGCAGAAGACCCAGTACTTC.

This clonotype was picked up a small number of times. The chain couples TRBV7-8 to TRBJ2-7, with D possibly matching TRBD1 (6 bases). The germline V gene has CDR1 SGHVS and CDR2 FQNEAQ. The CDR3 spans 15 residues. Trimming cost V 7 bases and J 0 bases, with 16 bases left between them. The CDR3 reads CASTPLGQLSYEQYF. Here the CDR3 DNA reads TGTGCCAGCACCCCATTAGGACAGCTCTCCTACGAGCAGTACTTC.

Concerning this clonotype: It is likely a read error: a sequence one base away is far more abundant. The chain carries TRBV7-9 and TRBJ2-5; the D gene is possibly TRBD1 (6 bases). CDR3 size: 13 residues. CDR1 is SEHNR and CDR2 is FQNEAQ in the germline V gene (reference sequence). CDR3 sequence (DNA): TGTGCCAGCAACTTAGGGGGACAAGAGACCCAGTACTTC. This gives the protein CASNLGGQETQYF.

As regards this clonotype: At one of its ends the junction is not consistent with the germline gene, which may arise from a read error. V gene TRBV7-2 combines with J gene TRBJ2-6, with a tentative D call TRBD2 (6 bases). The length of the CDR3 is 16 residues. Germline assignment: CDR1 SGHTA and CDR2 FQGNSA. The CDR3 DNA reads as TGTGCCAGCGTCTTCGCGGGAACCTCTGGGGCCAACGTCCGGACTTTC. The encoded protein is CASVFAGTSGANVRTF.

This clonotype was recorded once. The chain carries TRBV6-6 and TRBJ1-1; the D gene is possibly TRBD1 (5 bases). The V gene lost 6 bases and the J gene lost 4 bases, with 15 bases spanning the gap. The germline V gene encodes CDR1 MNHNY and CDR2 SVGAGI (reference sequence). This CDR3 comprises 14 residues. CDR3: CASSPWGVSTEAFF. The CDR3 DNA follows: TGTGCCAGCAGCCCCTGGGGGGTTAGCACTGAAGCTTTCTTT.

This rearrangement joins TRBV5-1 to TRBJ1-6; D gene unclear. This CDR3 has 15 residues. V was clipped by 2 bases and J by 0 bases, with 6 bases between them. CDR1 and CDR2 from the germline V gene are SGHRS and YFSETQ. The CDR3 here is CASSFEGSYNSPLHF. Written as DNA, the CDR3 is TGCGCCAGCAGCTTCGAGGGCTCCTATAATTCACCCCTCCACTTT. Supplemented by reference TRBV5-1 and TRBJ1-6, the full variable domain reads KAGVTQTPRYLIKTRGQQVTLSCSPISGHRSVSWYQQTPGQGLQFLFEYFSETQRNKGNFPGRFSGRQFSNSRSEMNVSTLELGDSALYLCASSFEGSYNSPLHFGNGTRLTVT.

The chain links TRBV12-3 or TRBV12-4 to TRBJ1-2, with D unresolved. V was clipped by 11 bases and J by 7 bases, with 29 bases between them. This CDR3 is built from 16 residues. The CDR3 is CAELPPVKGLHCGYTF. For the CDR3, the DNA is TGTGCCGAGCTTCCCCCTGTGAAGGGCTTACACTGTGGCTACACCTTC.

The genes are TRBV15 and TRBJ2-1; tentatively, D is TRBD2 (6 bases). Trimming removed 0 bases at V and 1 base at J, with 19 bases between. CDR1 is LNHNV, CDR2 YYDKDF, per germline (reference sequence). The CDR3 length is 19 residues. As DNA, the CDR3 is TGTGCCACCAGCAGAGATTACGGCGGAGGAGGGGTTTCCTACAATGAGCAGTTCTTC. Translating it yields CATSRDYGGGGVSYNEQFF.

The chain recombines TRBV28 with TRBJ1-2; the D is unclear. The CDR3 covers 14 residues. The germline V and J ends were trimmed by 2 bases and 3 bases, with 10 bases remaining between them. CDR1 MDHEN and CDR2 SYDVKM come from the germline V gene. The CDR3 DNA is TGTGCCAGCAGTTTACCCGGGCCATACTATGGCTACACCTTC. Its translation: CASSLPGPYYGYTF.

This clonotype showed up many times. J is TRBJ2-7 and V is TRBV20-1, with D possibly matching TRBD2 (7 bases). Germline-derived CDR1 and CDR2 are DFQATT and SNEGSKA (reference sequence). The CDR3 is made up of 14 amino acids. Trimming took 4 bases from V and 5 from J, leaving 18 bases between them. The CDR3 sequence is CSAKRRGLMDEQYF. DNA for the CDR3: TGCAGTGCTAAGAGGCGGGGGCTAATGGACGAGCAGTACTTC.

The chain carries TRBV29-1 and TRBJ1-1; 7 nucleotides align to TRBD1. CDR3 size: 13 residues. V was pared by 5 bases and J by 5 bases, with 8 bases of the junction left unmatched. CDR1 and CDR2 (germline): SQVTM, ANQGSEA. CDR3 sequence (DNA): TGCAGCGTTAAAAAGGGGGCAGGAACTGAAGCTTTCTTT. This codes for CSVKKGAGTEAFF.

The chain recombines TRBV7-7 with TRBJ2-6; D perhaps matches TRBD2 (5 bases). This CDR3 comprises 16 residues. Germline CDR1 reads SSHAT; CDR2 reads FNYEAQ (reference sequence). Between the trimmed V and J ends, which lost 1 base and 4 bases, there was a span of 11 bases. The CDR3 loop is CASSLGMRAGANVLTF. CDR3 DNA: TGTGCCAGCAGCTTAGGGATGAGGGCGGGGGCCAACGTCCTGACTTTC.

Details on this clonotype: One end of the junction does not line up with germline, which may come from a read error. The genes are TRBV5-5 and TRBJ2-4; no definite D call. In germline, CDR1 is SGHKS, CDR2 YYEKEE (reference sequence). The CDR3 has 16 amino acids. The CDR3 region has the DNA TGTGCCAGCAGCTTGGAGCCCTCTAGAACCAAAAACGTTCAGTACTTC. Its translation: CASSLEPSRTKNVQYF.

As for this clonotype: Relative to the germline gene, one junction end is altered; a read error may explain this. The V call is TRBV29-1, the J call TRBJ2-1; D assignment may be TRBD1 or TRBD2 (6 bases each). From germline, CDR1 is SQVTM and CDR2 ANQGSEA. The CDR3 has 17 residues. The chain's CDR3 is CSTSGGIPGAFVDEQVF. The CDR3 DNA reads TGCAGCACTAGTGGGGGAATCCCGGGGGCTTTTGTGGATGAGCAGGTCTTC.

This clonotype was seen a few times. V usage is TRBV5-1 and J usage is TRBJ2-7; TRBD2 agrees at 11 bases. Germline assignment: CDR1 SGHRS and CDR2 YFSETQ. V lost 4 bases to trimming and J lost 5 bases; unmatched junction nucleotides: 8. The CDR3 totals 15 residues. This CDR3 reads CASSVVAGGHHEQYF. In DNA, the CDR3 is TGCGCCAGCAGCGTGGTAGCGGGAGGGCACCACGAGCAGTACTTC.

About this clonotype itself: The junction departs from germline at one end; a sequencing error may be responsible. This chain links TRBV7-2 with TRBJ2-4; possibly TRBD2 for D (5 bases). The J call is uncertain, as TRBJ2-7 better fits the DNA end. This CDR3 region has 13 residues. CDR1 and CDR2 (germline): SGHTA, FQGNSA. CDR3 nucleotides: TGTGCCTGCAGCTTGTGGCGGGCTTACGAGCAGTACTTC. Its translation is CACSLWRAYEQYF.